The clone carrying this TCR beta chain showed up many times. What it binds is not known. V lost 3 bases, J lost 3 bases, and 12 bases lay in between. This CDR3 is 14 amino acids long. CDR1 and CDR2 (germline): SGHRS, YFSETQ. This entry is derived from a study of early T cells in non-severe SARS-CoV-2 infection. Study summary: The authors sequenced bulk RNA from unsorted whole blood, leaving chains unpaired.

Study-wide results and caveats: Matches to VDJdb favored anti-spike CD8 responses and missed private and CD4 specificities.

Individual cDNA molecules received unique molecular identifiers. TCRdb re-called the 5' RACE reads with MiXCR, one entry per CDR3 protein. The data show over 30,000 distinct CDR3 sequences, about 4.3% seen once. V and J are TRBV5-1 and TRBJ2-5; D perhaps matches TRBD1 (5 bases). Sample: whole blood. This receptor was taken from an adult who was a healthcare worker with PCR-confirmed SARS-CoV-2 infection or an uninfected control (not recorded which). CDR3 protein: CASSYQGREETQYF. DNA of the CDR3: TGCGCCAGCAGCTACCAGGGTCGTGAAGAGACCCAGTACTTC.